The 30 T cell receptor beta chains presented below share a single source sample, sequenced in a study of cytomegalovirus exposure and HLA in healthy donors. The primer mix had 60 Vbeta and 13 Jbeta primers. This table comes from immunoSEQ multiplex PCR, and its TCRdb copy is limited to in-frame clones, with some not included. Of tens of thousands of clones in the sample, roughly 61% were seen once. The sequenced sample was PBMCs. These receptors came from a woman in her 40s in good health and CMV-seropositive.

This chain connects TRBV7-2 to TRBJ1-2; TRBD1 is a possible D gene (5 bases). The CDR3 consists of 16 residues. V was pared by 1 base and J by 0 bases, with 12 bases between. The germline gives CDR1 SGHTA, CDR2 FQGNSA. The CDR3, as DNA: TGTGCCAGCAGCTTAGTCGCGACAGAAGCTAACTATGGCTACACCTTC. Translated: CASSLVATEANYGYTF.

This sequence joins TRBV20-1 and TRBJ1-1, with D unclear. Germline loops: CDR1 DFQATT, CDR2 SNEGSKA (reference sequence). V was cut by 4 bases and J by 6 bases, with 9 bases left in between. CDR3 length: 11 amino acids. The DNA of the CDR3 is TGCAGTGCTAAGTTTTGGCCTGAAGCTTTCTTT. Its translation is CSAKFWPEAFF.

The genes are TRBV6-6 and TRBJ1-5; the D is unclear. V was pared by 5 bases and J by 0 bases, with 8 bases between. Looked up from germline, CDR1 is MNHNY and CDR2 is SVGAGI (reference sequence). The CDR3 is 14 residues long. The DNA for the CDR3 is TGTGCCAGCAGTGCGGATCTTAGCAATCAGCCCCAGCATTTT. Amino acid sequence: CASSADLSNQPQHF.

V usage is TRBV25-1 and J usage is TRBJ1-2; a possible D gene is TRBD1 (6 bases). Trimming removed 3 bases at V and 7 bases at J, with 15 bases between. The CDR3 consists of 14 residues. Germline lookup yields CDR1 MGHDK and CDR2 SYGVNS. This CDR3 is CASSDQGLFGGYTF. Written as DNA, the CDR3 is TGTGCCAGCAGTGACCAGGGGTTATTCGGTGGCTACACCTTC.

The V and J genes are TRBV5-1 and TRBJ2-1, with D maybe TRBD2 (5 bases). Germline V CDR1 and CDR2: SGHRS, YFSETQ. The CDR3 length is 13 residues. V shed 3 bases and J shed 9 bases, with 13 bases lying between them. The CDR3 coding sequence is TGCGCCAGCAGCTCAGGAGGCGGAGGTGAGCAGTTCTTC. Translating it yields CASSSGGGGEQFF.

This clone was counted only a few times. The chain combines TRBV5-1 with TRBJ2-7, with 8 bases matching TRBD1. The CDR3 contains 14 residues. The V gene's germline CDR1 is SGHRS and CDR2 YFSETQ. V trimming: 4 bases; J trimming: 2 bases; junction bases outside the gene matches: 5. The CDR3: CASSPGQGPYEQYF. Written as DNA, the CDR3 is TGCGCCAGCAGCCCTGGACAGGGCCCCTACGAGCAGTACTTC.

The chain combines TRBV7-2 with TRBJ1-3; TRBD1 agrees at 10 bases. Germline V gene lookup returns CDR1 SGHTA and CDR2 FQGNSA. The V segment lost 4 bases and the J segment 2 bases; nucleotides outside the gene matches: 2. This CDR3 comprises 15 residues. CDR3 nucleotides: TGTGCCAGCAGCTCGACAGGGGGCACTGGAAACACCATATATTTT. Translating gives CASSSTGGTGNTIYF.

A single count supports this clone. This chain uses TRBV7-8 with TRBJ2-2, with unresolved D. CDR1 is SGHVS, CDR2 FQNEAQ, per germline. This CDR3 is 15 amino acids long. Trimming took off 4 bases at V and 5 bases at J, with 14 bases between the two ends. The CDR3 bases are TGTGCCAGCAGCTCAGTTGGGCCCCCAACCGGGGAGCTGTTTTTT. This gives the protein CASSSVGPPTGELFF.

The chain joins TRBV2 to TRBJ2-3; D is perhaps TRBD2 (6 bases). Trimming cost V 8 bases and J 5 bases, with 17 bases left between them. CDR1 SNHLY and CDR2 FYNNEI come from the germline V gene. This CDR3 spans 14 amino acids. The CDR3: CASGGTLQGDTQYF. DNA for the CDR3: TGTGCCAGCGGGGGGACTCTTCAGGGAGATACGCAGTATTTT.

This chain joins TRBV6-5 and TRBJ1-1; D gene ambiguous. CDR1 and CDR2 (germline): MNHEY, SVGAGI. The V gene lost 0 bases and the J gene lost 0 bases, with 11 bases spanning the gap. The CDR3 loop spans 16 amino acids. CDR3 in amino acids: CASSYSGGGMNTEAFF. DNA for the CDR3: TGTGCCAGCAGTTACTCGGGCGGAGGTATGAACACTGAAGCTTTCTTT.

This chain joins TRBV4-1 and TRBJ2-3, with D maybe TRBD1 (6 bases). The CDR3 contains 13 residues. Germline lookup yields CDR1 MGHRA and CDR2 YSYEKL. CDR3 sequence (DNA): TGCGCGGGGGCGGAACGGATCACAGATACGCAGTATTTT. Translating gives CAGAERITDTQYF.

V usage is TRBV28 and J usage is TRBJ2-3; D not resolved. Per the germline V gene, CDR1 is MDHEN and CDR2 is SYDVKM. V lost 2 bases and J lost 6, with 9 bases in between. The CDR3 spans 13 residues. CDR3 loop: CASSLTVLDTQYF. The CDR3 nucleotides are TGTGCCAGCAGTTTAACTGTGCTGGATACGCAGTATTTT.

This clone turned up a few times. V is TRBV29-1 and J is TRBJ2-5; TRBD2 aligns across 11 bases. The length of the CDR3 is 14 residues. From germline, CDR1 is SQVTM and CDR2 ANQGSEA. The trim removed 4 bases at V and 4 bases at J, leaving 5 bases unmatched. In DNA, the CDR3 is TGCAGCGTTGCTCTAGCGGGAGGTTCAGAGACCCAGTACTTC. This encodes CSVALAGGSETQYF.

This clone was seen just once. This chain links TRBV10-3 with TRBJ2-3; 12 bases align to TRBD2. Germline V lookup: CDR1 ENHRY, CDR2 SYGVKD. Germline trimming cut 2 bases from V and 2 bases from J; bases unmatched to any gene: 11. CDR3 length: 19 residues. The CDR3 DNA reads TGTGCCATCAGTGAGGCCTGGACTAGCGGGACGGAGTACACAGATACGCAGTATTTT. This encodes CAISEAWTSGTEYTDTQYF.

The chain has TRBV7-9 and TRBJ1-3; D call uncertain. V lost 5 bases and J 3 bases, leaving 8 bases between the germline ends. Germline-derived CDR1 and CDR2 are SEHNR and FQNEAQ (reference sequence). The CDR3 is made up of 13 amino acids. The CDR3 bases are TGTGCCAGCAGCCCGGGTAATGGAAACACCATATATTTT. Translated: CASSPGNGNTIYF.

The chain carries TRBV5-1 and TRBJ1-1; 8 bases are a match to TRBD1. CDR1 and CDR2 from the germline V gene are SGHRS and YFSETQ. J lost 5 bases, V lost 4 bases, and 7 bases had no gene match. This CDR3 comprises 14 residues. The CDR3 spells CASSQGAGGTEAFF. The CDR3 DNA follows: TGCGCCAGCAGCCAGGGGGCCGGGGGTACTGAAGCTTTCTTT.

This chain uses TRBV28 with TRBJ2-7; the D is unclear. The CDR3 consists of 14 residues. Germline values: CDR1 MDHEN, CDR2 SYDVKM. The V end was cut by 4 bases, the J end by 0 bases, with 10 bases between. In nucleotides, the CDR3 is TGTGCCAGCAGTTCACCCTCCAGCTCCTACGAGCAGTACTTC. Residues: CASSSPSSSYEQYF.

The gene calls are TRBV5-1 and TRBJ2-1; possible D gene TRBD2, 5 bases. From germline, CDR1 is SGHRS and CDR2 YFSETQ. This CDR3 is built from 14 residues. Between the trimmed V and J ends, which lost 3 bases and 2 bases, there was a span of 9 bases. CDR3 loop: CASSWELPYNEQFF. The CDR3 DNA is TGCGCCAGCAGCTGGGAGTTACCCTACAATGAGCAGTTCTTC.

The chain uses TRBV28 and TRBJ2-2; the match to TRBD2 covers 8 bases. This CDR3 contains 16 residues. In germline, CDR1 is MDHEN, CDR2 SYDVKM. V lost 2 bases, J lost 4 bases, and 6 bases stayed unmatched. The CDR3 DNA is TGTGCCAGCAGTTTAGCGGGAGGCCTTGTCACCGGGGAGCTGTTTTTT. This encodes CASSLAGGLVTGELFF.

V is TRBV30 and J is TRBJ2-5; 7 nucleotides match TRBD1. The DNA end is a closer match to TRBJ2-7, so the J assignment may be wrong. This CDR3 has 14 amino acids. Germline CDR1 reads GTSNPN; CDR2 reads SVGIG (reference sequence). The CDR3 sequence is CAWRDRKQTYEQYF. CDR3 coding DNA: TGTGCCTGGAGGGACAGGAAACAAACCTACGAGCAGTACTTC.

This sequence joins TRBV9 and TRBJ2-3, with D maybe TRBD1 (5 bases). CDR1 is SGDLS, CDR2 YYNGEE, per germline. This CDR3 is 13 amino acids long. With 7 bases removed from V and 4 bases from J, the gap between germline ends came to 13 bases. CDR3 DNA sequence: TGTGCCAGCGGTGTCCAGGGCGCAGATACGCAGTATTTT. Residues: CASGVQGADTQYF. The full variable domain, its missing parts supplied by reference TRBV9 and TRBJ2-3, is DSGVTQTPKHLITATGQRVTLRCSPRSGDLSVYWYQQSLDQGLQFLIQYYNGEERAKGNILERFSAQQFPDLHSELNLSSLELGDSALYFCASGVQGADTQYFGPGTRLTVL.

V gene TRBV6-5 combines with J gene TRBJ1-1; the match to TRBD1 covers 8 bases. V dropped 5 bases and J dropped 8; count of bases not matched to a gene: 10. CDR1 is MNHEY, CDR2 SVGAGI, per germline. CDR3 length: 14 amino acids. In DNA, the CDR3 is TGTGCCAGCAGTATGGACAGGGCGGCTCTAGAAGCTTTCTTT. Translation: CASSMDRAALEAFF.

The rearrangement joins TRBV9 to TRBJ1-1; D not resolved. V was trimmed by 0 bases and J by 6 bases, leaving 12 bases between them. This CDR3 is built from 14 residues. From germline, CDR1 is SGDLS and CDR2 YYNGEE. The CDR3 DNA reads as TGTGCCAGCAGCGTAGTGGCAGGTAACCCTGAAGCTTTCTTT. Protein sequence: CASSVVAGNPEAFF.

Here the CDR3 reads CASSLSPGYGYTF. The CDR3 region has the DNA TGTGCCAGCAGCTTGAGTCCGGGATATGGCTACACCTTC. This chain links TRBV7-9 with TRBJ1-2; the D is unclear. Germline CDR1 reads SEHNR; CDR2 reads FQNEAQ (reference sequence). Trimming removed 3 bases at V and 5 bases at J, with 10 bases between. The CDR3 extends over 13 amino acids.

V and J are TRBV5-4 and TRBJ1-1; 7 nucleotides align to TRBD1. V lost 4 bases, J lost 1 base, and 7 bases stayed unmatched. The germline gives CDR1 SGHNT, CDR2 YYREEE (reference sequence). The CDR3 has 15 amino acids. CDR3 region: CASSGRQGKNTEAFF. The CDR3, as DNA: TGTGCCAGCAGCGGAAGACAGGGTAAGAACACTGAAGCTTTCTTT.

This clone occurred once. The chain is built from TRBV29-1 and TRBJ2-7; D might be TRBD1 (6 bases). The ends were cut back, 4 bases at V and 5 bases at J, with 12 bases in the middle. Germline CDR1 is SQVTM and CDR2 is ANQGSEA. CDR3 size: 12 residues. This CDR3 is CSVGVQGDEQYF. The DNA of the CDR3 is TGCAGCGTTGGGGTACAGGGTGACGAGCAGTACTTC.

This clone was recorded a few times. As DNA, the CDR3 is TGCGCCAGCAGCTCCGACAGAGGTGAAGCTTTCTTT. Translating it yields CASSSDRGEAFF. V and J are TRBV5-1 and TRBJ1-1; TRBD1 is a possible D gene (5 bases). The CDR3 runs 12 residues. Germline assignment: CDR1 SGHRS and CDR2 YFSETQ. Trimming took 3 bases from V and 7 from J, leaving 10 bases between them.

The gene calls are TRBV9 and TRBJ2-5; TRBD2 aligns across 8 bases. Per the germline V gene, CDR1 is SGDLS and CDR2 is YYNGEE. The CDR3 has 18 residues. With 1 base clipped from V and 5 bases from J, the junction kept 16 bases outside the gene matches. The CDR3 DNA reads TGTGCCAGCAGCGTATCCCCAAACATAGCGGGAAAGGGGGAGACCCAGTACTTC. Translated, it gives CASSVSPNIAGKGETQYF.

The V call is TRBV27, the J call TRBJ2-7; 11 nucleotides align to TRBD2. CDR1 and CDR2 from the germline V gene are MNHEY and SMNVEV (reference sequence). The V and J ends lost 2 bases and 4 bases, in that order; junction bases with no gene match: 4. The CDR3 covers 15 residues. Here the CDR3 DNA reads TGTGCCAGCAGTTTAGAGGTAGCGGGAGGGTACGAGCAGTACTTC. Protein sequence: CASSLEVAGGYEQYF.

The sample holds a few counts of this clone. The CDR3 is CASRDISTDTQYF. CDR3 DNA: TGTGCCAGCCGGGACATCAGCACAGATACGCAGTATTTT. The gene calls are TRBV28 and TRBJ2-3; tentative D call: TRBD1 (6 bases). V lost 8 bases and J lost 0, with 9 bases in between. CDR1 is MDHEN and CDR2 is SYDVKM in the germline V gene. The length of the CDR3 is 13 residues.